The 27 T cell receptor beta chains in this list originate from one sample, sequenced in a study of T cell repertoires in cytomegalovirus infection. TCRdb used MiXCR to reprocess the reads, holding one entry per CDR3 protein. The data hold 150,000 to 200,000 distinct CDR3 sequences, with about a tenth observed a single time. The sequenced material came from PBMCs. These receptors were obtained from a human donor in good health (CMV status not recorded). Some clones in this sample may be carry-over from other donors' samples.

About this clonotype: A read error may be the cause here, since a much bigger clone is one base away. The DNA of the CDR3 is TGTGCCAGCAGCTTAGGAGGTGCAAGCGCTGAAGCTTTCTTT. Its translation: CASSLGGASAEAFF. The chain joins TRBV7-2 to TRBJ1-1; D is uncertain. The CDR3 consists of 14 residues. Trimming left V 1 base short and J 6 bases short, with 12 bases between. The germline V gene has CDR1 SGHTA and CDR2 FQGNSA.

This clonotype occurred many times. This chain links TRBV6-2 or TRBV6-3 with TRBJ2-1; TRBD2 matches 8 bases. CDR1 and CDR2 from the germline V gene are MNHEY and SVGEGT. This CDR3 has 15 amino acids. V lost 4 bases, J lost 8 bases, and 10 bases stayed unmatched. CDR3 sequence reads: CASSFVTGTRHEQFF. The CDR3 coding sequence is TGTGCCAGCAGTTTCGTCACCGGGACTAGGCATGAGCAGTTCTTC.

There are many counts of this clonotype. The rearrangement uses TRBV7-2 and TRBJ2-7; D possibly corresponds to TRBD1 (6 bases). The germline V gene encodes CDR1 SGHTA and CDR2 FQGNSA. This CDR3 region has 15 residues. The V end was cut by 2 bases, the J end by 2 bases, with 13 bases between. The CDR3 DNA follows: TGTGCCAGCAGCTTAATGCAGGGGATACCCTACGAGCAGTACTTC. Protein sequence: CASSLMQGIPYEQYF.

This clonotype was seen at least ten times. The V and J genes are TRBV30 and TRBJ2-1; 9 bases align to TRBD2. Germline V gene sequence: CDR1 GTSNPN, CDR2 SVGIG (reference sequence). The CDR3 sequence is 12 residues long. V dropped 4 bases and J dropped 8; count of bases not matched to a gene: 3. CDR3 coding DNA: TGTGCCTGGATAGCGGGAGTCGATGAGCAGTTCTTC. Its protein is CAWIAGVDEQFF.

This clonotype has just a few counts. The gene calls are TRBV18 and TRBJ1-6; D uncertain. The CDR3 is made up of 14 amino acids. The V end was cut by 6 bases, the J end by 7 bases, with 13 bases between. The germline CDR1 and CDR2 sequences are KGHSH and LQKENI. Here the CDR3 DNA reads TGTGCCAGCTCCCCGCAGCATGGAAATTCACCCCTCCACTTT. Translating it yields CASSPQHGNSPLHF.

This clonotype was picked up many times. The rearrangement links TRBV4-3 to TRBJ1-2; D might be TRBD1 (5 bases). Germline assignment: CDR1 LGHNA and CDR2 YSLEER. V lost 0 bases and J 3 bases, leaving 17 bases between the germline ends. This CDR3 has 17 residues. Here the CDR3 DNA reads TGCGCCAGCAGCCAAGATCTTGTCCCGGAAGGGGACTATGGCTACACCTTC. Translating gives CASSQDLVPEGDYGYTF.

The CDR3 DNA is TGCGCCAGCAGCCAGCCGGGACAGGGGGAGAGAGGCTACACCTTC. Encoded protein: CASSQPGQGERGYTF. The gene calls are TRBV4-3 and TRBJ1-2, with 11 bases lining up with TRBD1. This CDR3 spans 15 amino acids. The V gene's germline CDR1 is LGHNA and CDR2 YSLEER. J gave up 8 bases and V 3 bases, and 8 bases lay outside the gene matches.

This clonotype was observed many times. The V and J genes are TRBV28 and TRBJ2-1; possible D gene TRBD2, 6 bases. From germline, CDR1 is MDHEN and CDR2 SYDVKM. This CDR3 has 15 residues. The V end was cut by 6 bases, the J end by 2 bases, with 14 bases between. The DNA of the CDR3 is TGTGCCAGCAGCCTCGGAGGGGCCCCCTACAATGAGCAGTTCTTC. Residues: CASSLGGAPYNEQFF.

This clonotype was found many times. V usage is TRBV7-2 and J usage is TRBJ1-1; D uncertain. CDR1 and CDR2 from the germline V gene are SGHTA and FQGNSA. This CDR3 comprises 14 residues. V lost 5 bases, J lost 4 bases, and 14 bases lay in between. CDR3 nucleotides: TGTGCCAGCAGCCCATCCGGGTGGGCCACTGAAGCTTTCTTT. Its protein is CASSPSGWATEAFF.

This clonotype qualifies as medium-sized (0.01 to 0.1%). The chain joins TRBV7-2 to TRBJ2-3; the D gene could be TRBD1 or TRBD2 (7 bases each). The V gene's germline CDR1 is SGHTA and CDR2 FQGNSA. Trimming pared 10 bases from V and 4 bases from J, leaving 21 bases between. CDR3 length equals 15 residues. The CDR3 region is CATRRGGGSSDTQYF. CDR3 coding DNA: TGTGCCACCCGCAGGGGGGGGGGCAGTTCAGATACGCAGTATTTT.

The rearrangement joins TRBV29-1 to TRBJ2-7; 10 nucleotides align to TRBD1. This CDR3 comprises 13 residues. Germline values: CDR1 SQVTM, CDR2 ANQGSEA. Unmatched junction bases numbered 6, after V lost 7 bases and J lost 3 bases. CDR3 region: CSARQGASYEQYF. The CDR3 coding sequence is TGCAGCGCCCGACAGGGGGCAAGCTACGAGCAGTACTTC.

The chain combines TRBV7-8 with TRBJ2-1; 8 nucleotides agree with TRBD2. From germline, CDR1 is SGHVS and CDR2 FQNEAQ. J gave up 5 bases and V 7 bases, and 13 bases lay outside the gene matches. The CDR3 runs to 16 residues. The CDR3: CASIFRHGGGDNEQFF. Here the CDR3 DNA reads TGTGCCAGCATCTTCCGACACGGGGGGGGAGACAATGAGCAGTTCTTC.

This clonotype has just a few counts. The V and J genes are TRBV28 and TRBJ1-2; D not resolved. Trimming cost V 3 bases and J 2 bases, with 7 bases left between them. Germline values: CDR1 MDHEN, CDR2 SYDVKM. The CDR3 runs to 13 residues. CDR3 amino acids: CASSFPENYGYTF. For the CDR3, the DNA is TGTGCCAGCAGTTTTCCAGAGAACTATGGCTACACCTTC.

Ten or more counts support this clonotype. The chain combines TRBV6-1 with TRBJ1-4, with TRBD1 as a possible D gene (6 bases). Per germline, CDR1 MNHNS and CDR2 SASEGT. The germline V and J ends were trimmed by 6 bases and 3 bases, with 14 bases remaining between them. CDR3 length: 15 residues. CDR3 region: CASRDGTLSNEKLFF. CDR3 DNA: TGTGCCAGCAGAGACGGGACACTCTCTAATGAAAAACTGTTTTTT.

This clonotype was seen many times. This sequence joins TRBV7-2 and TRBJ1-2; possibly TRBD1 for D (5 bases). The CDR3 is 13 residues long. The germline CDR1 and CDR2 sequences are SGHTA and FQGNSA. V dropped 4 bases and J dropped 8 bases, with 14 bases sitting between them. The CDR3 nucleotides are TGTGCCAGCAGCTCCGAGGGGAGGGTAGGCTACACCTTC. Encoded protein: CASSSEGRVGYTF. The full variable domain, rest sourced from reference TRBV7-2 and TRBJ1-2, is GAGVSQSPSNKVTEKGKDVELRCDPISGHTALYWYRQSLGQGLEFLIYFQGNSAPDKSGLPSDRFSAERTGGSVSTLTIQRTQQEDSAVYLCASSSEGRVGYTFGSGTRLTVV.

The chain combines TRBV9 with TRBJ2-7, with TRBD1 matching over 8 bases. Trimming at V came to 4 bases and at J to 3 bases, leaving 12 bases not matched to a gene. The CDR3 length is 16 residues. Germline CDR1 is SGDLS and CDR2 is YYNGEE. The CDR3 sequence is CASSPRGTGYLYEQYF. In DNA, the CDR3 is TGTGCCAGCAGCCCTCGAGGGACAGGTTACCTCTACGAGCAGTACTTC. The complete variable domain, with remaining parts taken from reference TRBV9 and TRBJ2-7, reads DSGVTQTPKHLITATGQRVTLRCSPRSGDLSVYWYQQSLDQGLQFLIQYYNGEERAKGNILERFSAQQFPDLHSELNLSSLELGDSALYFCASSPRGTGYLYEQYFGPGTRLTVT.

This clonotype occurred a few times. CDR3 nucleotides: TGTGCCAGCAGTGAGGCGGCGAGTATAACAGATACGCAGTATTTT. It codes for CASSEAASITDTQYF. The rearrangement joins TRBV2 to TRBJ2-3, with D uncertain. CDR3 length equals 15 residues. Per the germline V gene, CDR1 is SNHLY and CDR2 is FYNNEI. V shed 3 bases and J shed 3 bases, with 13 bases lying between them.

This chain uses TRBV11-3 with TRBJ2-7; a possible D gene is TRBD2 (5 bases). CDR1 and CDR2 from the germline V gene are SGHNT and YENEEA. The CDR3 sequence is 13 residues long. The V and J ends lost 3 bases and 1 base respectively, with 7 bases between them. The CDR3 protein is CASSFRTSYEQYF. For the CDR3, the DNA is TGTGCCAGCAGCTTCCGGACTTCCTACGAGCAGTACTTC.

The genes are TRBV2 and TRBJ1-2; possibly TRBD1 for D (5 bases). Deletions cut 3 bases from V and 8 bases from J, with 19 bases between. CDR3 length: 15 amino acids. Per germline, CDR1 SNHLY and CDR2 FYNNEI. For the CDR3, the DNA is TGTGCCAGCAGTGAGTCGACAGCAAAGACAGAGGGCTACACCTTC. This translates into CASSESTAKTEGYTF.

This clonotype was observed at least ten times. The chain combines TRBV20-1 with TRBJ1-2, with 9 bases aligning to TRBD1. The CDR3 covers 14 residues. V trimming: 1 base; J trimming: 2 bases; junction bases outside the gene matches: 2. The germline CDR1 and CDR2 sequences are DFQATT and SNEGSKA (reference sequence). The CDR3 here is CSARGTGENYGYTF. The CDR3 DNA follows: TGCAGTGCTAGAGGGACAGGGGAAAACTATGGCTACACCTTC.

This clonotype was seen a few times. The V and J genes are TRBV19 and TRBJ2-5, with 10 positions matching TRBD2. The junction had 7 bases not matched to a gene; V was cut back by 3 bases and J by 6 bases. The CDR3 consists of 15 residues. Per the germline V gene, CDR1 is LNHDA and CDR2 is SQIVND (reference sequence). The CDR3 sequence: CASSISAGGPKTQYF. The CDR3 coding sequence is TGTGCCAGTAGTATTTCAGCGGGAGGGCCGAAGACCCAGTACTTC.

This rearrangement joins TRBV5-1 to TRBJ2-2, with 11 bases aligning to TRBD2. V lost 5 bases to trimming and J lost 3 bases; unmatched junction nucleotides: 0. This CDR3 has 14 amino acids. Germline values: CDR1 SGHRS, CDR2 YFSETQ. The CDR3 DNA reads as TGCGCCAGCAGACTAGCGGGGGACACCGGGGAGCTGTTTTTT. This encodes CASRLAGDTGELFF.

This clonotype was counted only a few times. A much bigger clone sits one base away, suggesting this may be a read error. The rearrangement uses TRBV7-6 and TRBJ2-6, with D perhaps matching TRBD1 (6 bases). In germline, CDR1 is SGHVS, CDR2 FNYEAQ. V shed 0 bases and J shed 0 bases, with 18 bases lying between them. The CDR3 runs 20 residues. The CDR3 DNA is TGTGCCAGCAGCTTAGCGTCAGGGGTCAGCATTAGCTCTGGGGCCAACGTCCTGACTTTC. It translates to CASSLASGVSISSGANVLTF.

This clonotype was recorded at least ten times. The chain is built from TRBV7-9 and TRBJ2-1, with D possibly matching TRBD2 (5 bases). V shed 5 bases and J shed 0 bases, with 8 bases lying between them. CDR1 and CDR2 from the germline V gene are SEHNR and FQNEAQ (reference sequence). This CDR3 has 14 amino acids. CDR3 region: CASSESGSYNEQFF. The CDR3 region has the DNA TGTGCCAGCAGCGAGAGCGGCTCCTACAATGAGCAGTTCTTC.

This chain connects TRBV14 to TRBJ2-3; 13 bases align to TRBD2. Losses at the gene ends were 3 bases for V and 3 bases for J; bases not matched to a gene: 3. CDR1 SGHDN and CDR2 FVKESK come from the germline V gene. CDR3 length equals 16 residues. As DNA, the CDR3 is TGTGCCAGCAGCCAGTGGACTAGCGGGGGTACAGATACGCAGTATTTT. The encoded protein is CASSQWTSGGTDTQYF.

This clonotype was detected many times. This chain uses TRBV7-8 with TRBJ1-1; D gene unclear. Germline lookup yields CDR1 SGHVS and CDR2 FQNEAQ. V was clipped by 2 bases and J by 1 base, with 8 bases between them. CDR3 length: 14 residues. The CDR3 bases are TGTGCCAGCAGCTTACTGGGCAGGAACACTGAAGCTTTCTTT. Amino acid sequence: CASSLLGRNTEAFF.

This clonotype came up many times. This chain connects TRBV7-2 to TRBJ1-1; 7 nucleotides agree with TRBD1. Germline V gene sequence: CDR1 SGHTA, CDR2 FQGNSA. The junction had 8 bases not matched to a gene; V was cut back by 5 bases and J by 11 bases. The CDR3 extends over 12 amino acids. The CDR3 is CASSPIQGRAFF. Written as DNA, the CDR3 is TGTGCCAGCAGCCCAATACAGGGGCGGGCTTTCTTT.